What follows are 2 T cell receptor beta chains derived from one specimen sequenced in a study of human T cells and chemical hapten exposure. TCRdb used MiXCR to reprocess the RACE reads, holding one entry per CDR3 protein. The sample has over 70,000 distinct CDR3 sequences; 11% are singletons. Time point given: patch test 2, 6 weeks after DPC sensitization. Sample treatment: therapeutic diphenylcyclopropenone sensitization with weekly scalp DPC. Sample: whole blood, taken in connection with sensitization to the hapten diphenylcyclopropenone (DPC). The receptors derive from a man aged 18 to 29 with alopecia areata. Some clones in this sample may be carry-over from other donors' samples.

This clonotype was seen many times. At one of its ends the junction is not consistent with the germline gene, which may arise from a read error. The chain couples TRBV7-9 to TRBJ2-4; 9 bases match TRBD1. Germline assignment: CDR1 SEHNR and CDR2 FQNEAQ (reference sequence). The CDR3 contains 12 residues. CDR3 protein: CASSYPGQGLWF. The CDR3 nucleotides read TGTGCCAGCAGCTACCCGGGACAGGGTCTCTGGTTC.

The table lists this clonotype with many counts. The chain has TRBV28 and TRBJ2-1; D might be TRBD2 (7 bases). Trimming removed 6 bases from V and 8 bases from J, with 23 bases in between. The germline V gene encodes CDR1 MDHEN and CDR2 SYDVKM. This CDR3 spans 16 amino acids. CDR3 protein: CASRNTGRGFWDEQFF. CDR3 in DNA: TGTGCCAGCAGGAACACAGGGAGGGGGTTCTGGGATGAGCAGTTCTTC. The complete variable domain, with remaining parts taken from reference TRBV28 and TRBJ2-1, reads DVKVTQSSRYLVKRTGEKVFLECVQDMDHENMFWYRQDPGLGLRLIYFSYDVKMKEKGDIPEGYSVSREKKERFSLILESASTNQTSMYLCASRNTGRGFWDEQFFGPGTRLTVL.